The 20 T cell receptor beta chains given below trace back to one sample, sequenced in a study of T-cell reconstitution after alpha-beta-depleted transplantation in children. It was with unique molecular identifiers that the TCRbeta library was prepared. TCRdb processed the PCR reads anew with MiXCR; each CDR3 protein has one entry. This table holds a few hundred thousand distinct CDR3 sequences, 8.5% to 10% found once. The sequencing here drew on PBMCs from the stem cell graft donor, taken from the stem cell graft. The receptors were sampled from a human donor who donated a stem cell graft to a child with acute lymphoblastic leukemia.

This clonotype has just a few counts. In DNA form, the CDR3 reads TGTGCCAGCAGTTTAGGGGCGTCCGGGACCCAGTACTTC. Its protein product is CASSLGASGTQYF. The J gene is TRBJ2-5, the V gene TRBV27; tentatively, D is TRBD1 (5 bases). The CDR3 runs 13 residues. The germline V gene encodes CDR1 MNHEY and CDR2 SMNVEV (reference sequence). The V gene lost 2 bases and the J gene lost 7 bases, with 11 bases spanning the gap.

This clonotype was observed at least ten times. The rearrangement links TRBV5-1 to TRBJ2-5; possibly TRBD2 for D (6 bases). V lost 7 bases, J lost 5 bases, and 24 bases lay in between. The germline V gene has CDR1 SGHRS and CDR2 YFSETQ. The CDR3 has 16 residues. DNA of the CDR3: TGCGCCAGCCGGCTGGGGGGTAGCCTCAAAGGGGAGACCCAGTACTTC. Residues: CASRLGGSLKGETQYF.

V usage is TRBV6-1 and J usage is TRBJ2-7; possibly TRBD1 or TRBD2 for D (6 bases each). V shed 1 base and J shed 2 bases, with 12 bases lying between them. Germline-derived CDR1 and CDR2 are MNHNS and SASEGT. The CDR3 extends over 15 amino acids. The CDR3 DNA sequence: TGTGCCAGCAGTGAAGAGGGGGGTCCCCCCTACGAGCAGTACTTC. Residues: CASSEEGGPPYEQYF.

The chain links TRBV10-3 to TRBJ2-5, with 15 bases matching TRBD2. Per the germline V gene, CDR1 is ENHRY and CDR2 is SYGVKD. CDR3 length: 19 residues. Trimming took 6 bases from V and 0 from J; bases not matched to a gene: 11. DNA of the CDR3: TGTGCCATCAGCGCTCGTGTCGGGACTAGCGGGGGGAACCAAGAGACCCAGTACTTC. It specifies CAISARVGTSGGNQETQYF.

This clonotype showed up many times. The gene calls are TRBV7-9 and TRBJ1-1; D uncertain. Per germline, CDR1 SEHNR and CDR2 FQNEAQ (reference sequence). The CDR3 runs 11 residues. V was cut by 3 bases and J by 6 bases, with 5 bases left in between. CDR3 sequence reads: CASSLTSEAFF. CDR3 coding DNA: TGTGCCAGCAGCTTGACTTCTGAAGCTTTCTTT. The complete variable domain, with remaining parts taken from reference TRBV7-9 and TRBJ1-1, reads DTGVSQNPRHKITKRGQNVTFRCDPISEHNRLYWYRQTLGQGPEFLTYFQNEAQLEKSRLLSDRFSAERPKGSFSTLEIQRTEQGDSAMYLCASSLTSEAFFGQGTRLTVV.

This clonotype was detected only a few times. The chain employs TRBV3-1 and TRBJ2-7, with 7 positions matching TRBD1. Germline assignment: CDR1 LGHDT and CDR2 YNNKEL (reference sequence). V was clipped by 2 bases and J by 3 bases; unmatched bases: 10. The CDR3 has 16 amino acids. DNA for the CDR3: TGTGCCAGCAGCCAACGGCGTGGGGCAGGGGGCTACGAGCAGTACTTC. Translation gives CASSQRRGAGGYEQYF.

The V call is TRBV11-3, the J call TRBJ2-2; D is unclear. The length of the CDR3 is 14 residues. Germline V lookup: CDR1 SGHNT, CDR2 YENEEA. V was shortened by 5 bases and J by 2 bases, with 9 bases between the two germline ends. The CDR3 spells CASSRATNTGELFF. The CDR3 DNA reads TGTGCCAGCAGCCGGGCCACTAACACCGGGGAGCTGTTTTTT.

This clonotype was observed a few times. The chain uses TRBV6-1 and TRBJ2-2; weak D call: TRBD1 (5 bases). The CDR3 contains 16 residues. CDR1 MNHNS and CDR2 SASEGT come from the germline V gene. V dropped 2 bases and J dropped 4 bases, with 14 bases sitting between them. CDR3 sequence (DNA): TGTGCCAGCAGTGAACCCCTTTTAGGGGCCACCGGGGAGCTGTTTTTT. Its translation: CASSEPLLGATGELFF.

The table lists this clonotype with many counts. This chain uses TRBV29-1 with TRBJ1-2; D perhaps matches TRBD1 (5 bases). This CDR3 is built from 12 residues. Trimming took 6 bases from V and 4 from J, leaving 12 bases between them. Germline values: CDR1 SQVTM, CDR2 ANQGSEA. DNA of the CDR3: TGCAGCGTCTTAGACAGAAGCTATGGCTACACCTTC. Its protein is CSVLDRSYGYTF.

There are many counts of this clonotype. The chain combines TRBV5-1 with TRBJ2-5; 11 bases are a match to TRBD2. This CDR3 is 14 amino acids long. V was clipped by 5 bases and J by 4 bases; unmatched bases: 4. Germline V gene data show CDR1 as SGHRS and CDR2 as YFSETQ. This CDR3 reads CASRGGLAGETQYF. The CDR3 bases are TGCGCCAGCAGGGGCGGACTAGCGGGAGAGACCCAGTACTTC.

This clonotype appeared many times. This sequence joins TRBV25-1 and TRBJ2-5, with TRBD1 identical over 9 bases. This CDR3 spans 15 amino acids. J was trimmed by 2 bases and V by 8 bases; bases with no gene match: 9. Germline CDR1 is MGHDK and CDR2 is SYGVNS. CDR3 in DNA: TGTGCCAGCCAACCGGGACAGGGCAGTCAAGAGACCCAGTACTTC. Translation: CASQPGQGSQETQYF. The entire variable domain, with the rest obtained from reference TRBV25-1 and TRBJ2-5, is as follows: EADIYQTPRYLVIGTGKKITLECSQTMGHDKMYWYQQDPGMELHLIHYSYGVNSTEKGDLSSESTVSRIRTEHFPLTLESARPSHTSQYLCASQPGQGSQETQYFGPGTRLLVL.

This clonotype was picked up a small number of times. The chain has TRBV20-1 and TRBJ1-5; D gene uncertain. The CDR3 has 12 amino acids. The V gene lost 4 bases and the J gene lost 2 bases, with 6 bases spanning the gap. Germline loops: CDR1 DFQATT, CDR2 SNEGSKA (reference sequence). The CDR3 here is CSAKPGNQPQHF. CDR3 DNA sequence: TGCAGTGCTAAGCCGGGCAATCAGCCCCAGCATTTT.

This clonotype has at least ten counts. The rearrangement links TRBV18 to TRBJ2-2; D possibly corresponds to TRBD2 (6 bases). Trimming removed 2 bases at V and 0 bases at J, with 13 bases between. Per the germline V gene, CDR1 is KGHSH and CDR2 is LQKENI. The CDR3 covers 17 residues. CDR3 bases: TGTGCCAGCTCACCATCCGGGAGTCCGGCGAACACCGGGGAGCTGTTTTTT. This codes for CASSPSGSPANTGELFF.

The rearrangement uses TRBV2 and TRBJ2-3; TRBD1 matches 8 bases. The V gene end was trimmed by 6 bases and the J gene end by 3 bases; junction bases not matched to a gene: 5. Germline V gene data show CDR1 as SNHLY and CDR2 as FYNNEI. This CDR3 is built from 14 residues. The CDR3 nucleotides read TGTGCCAGCAGATGGACAGGGTGGACAGATACGCAGTATTTT. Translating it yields CASRWTGWTDTQYF.

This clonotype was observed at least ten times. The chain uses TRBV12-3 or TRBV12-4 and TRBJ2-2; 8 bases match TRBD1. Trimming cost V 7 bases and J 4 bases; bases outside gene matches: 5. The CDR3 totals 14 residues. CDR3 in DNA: TGTGCCAGCAAAGGACAGGGCGGCACCGGGGAGCTGTTTTTT. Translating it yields CASKGQGGTGELFF.

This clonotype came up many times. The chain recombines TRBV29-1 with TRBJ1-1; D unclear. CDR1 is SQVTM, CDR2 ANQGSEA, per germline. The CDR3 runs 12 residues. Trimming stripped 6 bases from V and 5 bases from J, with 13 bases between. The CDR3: CSVAREETEAFF. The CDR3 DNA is TGCAGCGTGGCGAGGGAGGAAACTGAAGCTTTCTTT. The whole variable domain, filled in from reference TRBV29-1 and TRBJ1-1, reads SAVISQKPSRDICQRGTSLTIQCQVDSQVTMMFWYRQQPGQSLTLIATANQGSEATYESGFVIDKFPISRPNLTFSTLTVSNMSPEDSSIYLCSVAREETEAFFGQGTRLTVV.

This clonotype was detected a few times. CDR3 in DNA: TGCGCCAGCAGCGACCCACAGGGGCCTAATTCACCCCTCCACTTT. Its translation is CASSDPQGPNSPLHF. The chain uses TRBV5-1 and TRBJ1-6, with 7 nucleotides matching TRBD1. CDR1 is SGHRS and CDR2 is YFSETQ in the germline V gene. CDR3 size: 15 residues. V lost 4 bases and J lost 6; bases outside the gene matches: 7.

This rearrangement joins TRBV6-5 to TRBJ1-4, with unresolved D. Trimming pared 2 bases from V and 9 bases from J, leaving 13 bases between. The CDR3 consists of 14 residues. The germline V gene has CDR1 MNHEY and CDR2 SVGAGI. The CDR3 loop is CASSYTRSNKKLFF. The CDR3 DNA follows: TGTGCCAGCAGTTACACCAGATCGAATAAAAAACTGTTTTTT.

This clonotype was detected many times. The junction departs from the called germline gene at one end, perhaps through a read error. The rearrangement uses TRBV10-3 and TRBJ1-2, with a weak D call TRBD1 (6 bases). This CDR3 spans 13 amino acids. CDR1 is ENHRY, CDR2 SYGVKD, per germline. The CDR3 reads CAISRTSNPGHYF. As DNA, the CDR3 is TGTGCCATCAGTCGAACAAGTAACCCGGGACACTACTTC.

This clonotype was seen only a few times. The CDR3 DNA reads TGTGCCAGCAGCCCATCGTGGGGGAACACTGAAGCTTTCTTT. Translating it yields CASSPSWGNTEAFF. V and J are TRBV7-9 and TRBJ1-1; D uncertain. The CDR3 contains 14 residues. Per germline, CDR1 SEHNR and CDR2 FQNEAQ (reference sequence). V lost 5 bases and J 1 base, leaving 11 bases between the germline ends.